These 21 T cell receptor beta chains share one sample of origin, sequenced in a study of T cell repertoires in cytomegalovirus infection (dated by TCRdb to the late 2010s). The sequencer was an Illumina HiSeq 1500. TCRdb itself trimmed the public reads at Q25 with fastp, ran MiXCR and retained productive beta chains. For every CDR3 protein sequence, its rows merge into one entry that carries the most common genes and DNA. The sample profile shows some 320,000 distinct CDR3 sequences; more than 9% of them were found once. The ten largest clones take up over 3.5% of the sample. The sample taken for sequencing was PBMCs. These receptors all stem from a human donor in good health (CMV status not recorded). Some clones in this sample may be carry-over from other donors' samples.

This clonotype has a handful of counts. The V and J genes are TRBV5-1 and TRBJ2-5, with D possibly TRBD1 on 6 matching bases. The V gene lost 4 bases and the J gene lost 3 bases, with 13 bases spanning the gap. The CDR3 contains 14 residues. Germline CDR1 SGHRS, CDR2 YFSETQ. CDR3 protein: CASSHLGQKETQYF. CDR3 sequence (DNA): TGCGCCAGCAGCCATCTTGGACAGAAAGAGACCCAGTACTTC.

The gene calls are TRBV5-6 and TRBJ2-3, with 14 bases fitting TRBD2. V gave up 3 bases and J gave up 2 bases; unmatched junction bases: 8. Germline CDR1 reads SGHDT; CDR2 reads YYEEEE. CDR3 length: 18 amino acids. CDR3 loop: CASSSTGTSGGYTDTQYF. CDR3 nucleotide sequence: TGTGCCAGCAGCTCGACTGGGACTAGCGGGGGTTACACAGATACGCAGTATTTT.

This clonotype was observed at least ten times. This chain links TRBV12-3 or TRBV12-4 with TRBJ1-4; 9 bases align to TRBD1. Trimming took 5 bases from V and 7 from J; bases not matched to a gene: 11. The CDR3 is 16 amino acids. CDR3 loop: CASSRPGGQGFEKLFF. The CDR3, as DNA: TGTGCCAGCAGTAGGCCCGGGGGACAGGGTTTTGAAAAACTGTTTTTT.

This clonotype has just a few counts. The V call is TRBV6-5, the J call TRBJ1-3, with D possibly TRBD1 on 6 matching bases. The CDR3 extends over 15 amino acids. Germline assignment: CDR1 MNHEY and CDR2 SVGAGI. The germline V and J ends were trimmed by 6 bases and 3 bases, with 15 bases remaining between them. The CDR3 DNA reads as TGTGCCAGCAGCCCCGACAGGTTTGGTGGAAACACCATATATTTT. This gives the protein CASSPDRFGGNTIYF.

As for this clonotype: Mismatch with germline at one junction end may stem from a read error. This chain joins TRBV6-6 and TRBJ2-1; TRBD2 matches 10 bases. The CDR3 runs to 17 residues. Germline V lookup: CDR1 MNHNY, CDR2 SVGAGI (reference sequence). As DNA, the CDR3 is TGTGCCAGCAGTTACTCCGCTAGCGGGAGCTCCTACTATGAGCAGTTCTTC. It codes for CASSYSASGSSYYEQFF.

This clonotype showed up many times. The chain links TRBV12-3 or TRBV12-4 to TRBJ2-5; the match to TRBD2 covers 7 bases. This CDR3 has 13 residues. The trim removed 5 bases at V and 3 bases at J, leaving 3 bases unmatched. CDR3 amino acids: CASSPLAKETQYF. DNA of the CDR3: TGTGCCAGCAGTCCACTAGCGAAAGAGACCCAGTACTTC.

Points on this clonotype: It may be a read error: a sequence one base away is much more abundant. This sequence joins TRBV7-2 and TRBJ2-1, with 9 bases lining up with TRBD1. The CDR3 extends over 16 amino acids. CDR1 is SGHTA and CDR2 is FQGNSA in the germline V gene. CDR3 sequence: CANSLAGTGFKSERFF. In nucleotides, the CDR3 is TGTGCCAACAGCTTAGCCGGGACAGGGTTTAAGTCGGAAAGGTTCTTC.

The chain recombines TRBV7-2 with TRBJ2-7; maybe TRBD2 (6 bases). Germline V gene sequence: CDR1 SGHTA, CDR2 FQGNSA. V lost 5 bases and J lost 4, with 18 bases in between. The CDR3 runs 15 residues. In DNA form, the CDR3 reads TGTGCCAGCAGCCCGAATCTAGCGCCGGGTTACGAGCAGTACTTC. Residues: CASSPNLAPGYEQYF.

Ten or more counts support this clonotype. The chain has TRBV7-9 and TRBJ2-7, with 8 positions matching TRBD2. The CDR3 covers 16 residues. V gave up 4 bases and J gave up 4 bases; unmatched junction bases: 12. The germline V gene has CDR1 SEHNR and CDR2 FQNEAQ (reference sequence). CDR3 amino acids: CASSSISGASFYEQYF. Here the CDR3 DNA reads TGTGCCAGCAGCTCGATTAGCGGGGCTAGCTTTTACGAGCAGTACTTC.

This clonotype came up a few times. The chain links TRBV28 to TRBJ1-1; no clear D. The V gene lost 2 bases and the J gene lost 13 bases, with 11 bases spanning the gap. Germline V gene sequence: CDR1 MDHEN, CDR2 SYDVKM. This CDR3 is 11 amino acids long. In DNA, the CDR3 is TGTGCCAGCAGTTTAAACCTGGGTGTTTTCTTT. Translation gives CASSLNLGVFF.

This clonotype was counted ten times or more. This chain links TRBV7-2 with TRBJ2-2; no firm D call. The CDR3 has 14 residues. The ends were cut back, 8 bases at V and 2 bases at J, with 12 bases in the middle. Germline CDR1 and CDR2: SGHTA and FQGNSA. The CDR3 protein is CASGPQTNTGELFF. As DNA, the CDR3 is TGTGCCAGCGGTCCCCAAACTAACACCGGGGAGCTGTTTTTT.

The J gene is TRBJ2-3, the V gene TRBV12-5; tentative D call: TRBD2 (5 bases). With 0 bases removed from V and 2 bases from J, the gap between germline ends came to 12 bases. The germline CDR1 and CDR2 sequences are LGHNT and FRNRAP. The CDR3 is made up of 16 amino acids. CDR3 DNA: TGTGCTAGTGGTTTGGTACACGACGGGGTCACAGATACGCAGTATTTT. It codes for CASGLVHDGVTDTQYF.

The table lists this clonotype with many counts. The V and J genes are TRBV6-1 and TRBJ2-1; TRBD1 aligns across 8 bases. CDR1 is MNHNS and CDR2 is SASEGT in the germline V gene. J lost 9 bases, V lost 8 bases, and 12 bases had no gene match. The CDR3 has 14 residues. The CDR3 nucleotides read TGTGCCAGCTCTCCGGGCAGGGGGCAGCGTGAGCAGTTCTTC. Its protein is CASSPGRGQREQFF.

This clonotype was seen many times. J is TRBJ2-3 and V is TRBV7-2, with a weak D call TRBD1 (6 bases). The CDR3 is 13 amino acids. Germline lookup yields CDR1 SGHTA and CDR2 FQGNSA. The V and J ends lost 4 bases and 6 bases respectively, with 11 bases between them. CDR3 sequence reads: CASSSLRGDTQYF. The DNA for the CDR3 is TGTGCCAGCAGCTCCCTGAGGGGGGATACGCAGTATTTT.

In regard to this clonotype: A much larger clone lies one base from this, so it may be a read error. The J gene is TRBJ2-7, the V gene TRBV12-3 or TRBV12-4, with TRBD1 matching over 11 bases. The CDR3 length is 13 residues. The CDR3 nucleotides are TGTGCCAGCAGGGACAGGGGGCACGACGAGCTGTACTTC. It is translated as CASRDRGHDELYF.

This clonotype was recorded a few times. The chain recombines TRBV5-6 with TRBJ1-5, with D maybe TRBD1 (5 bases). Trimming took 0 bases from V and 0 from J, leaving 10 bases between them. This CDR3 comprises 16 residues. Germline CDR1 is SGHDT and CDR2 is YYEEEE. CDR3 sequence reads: CASSLGGGGSNQPQHF. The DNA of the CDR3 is TGTGCCAGCAGCTTGGGGGGCGGGGGTAGCAATCAGCCCCAGCATTTT.

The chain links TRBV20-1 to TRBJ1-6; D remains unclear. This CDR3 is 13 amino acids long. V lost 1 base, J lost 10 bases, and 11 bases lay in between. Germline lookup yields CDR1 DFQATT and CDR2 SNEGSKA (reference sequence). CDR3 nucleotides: TGCAGTGCTAGAGCTGGGCTCGAATCACCCCTCCACTTT. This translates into CSARAGLESPLHF.

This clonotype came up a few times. CDR3 residues: CASSLGSTPTNEQFF. The CDR3 nucleotides read TGTGCCAGCAGCTTAGGTTCGACCCCGACGAATGAGCAGTTCTTC. V and J are TRBV7-2 and TRBJ2-1; D remains ambiguous. The CDR3 extends over 15 amino acids. CDR1 is SGHTA, CDR2 FQGNSA, per germline. V lost 1 base, J lost 7 bases, and 14 bases lay in between.

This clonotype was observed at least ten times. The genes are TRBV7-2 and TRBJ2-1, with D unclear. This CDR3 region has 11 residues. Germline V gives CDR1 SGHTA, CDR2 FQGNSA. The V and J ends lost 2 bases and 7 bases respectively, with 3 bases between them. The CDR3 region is CASSLRNEQFF. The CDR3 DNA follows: TGTGCCAGCAGCTTAAGGAATGAGCAGTTCTTC. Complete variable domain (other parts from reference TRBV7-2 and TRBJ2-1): GAGVSQSPSNKVTEKGKDVELRCDPISGHTALYWYRQSLGQGLEFLIYFQGNSAPDKSGLPSDRFSAERTGGSVSTLTIQRTQQEDSAVYLCASSLRNEQFFGPGTRLTVL.

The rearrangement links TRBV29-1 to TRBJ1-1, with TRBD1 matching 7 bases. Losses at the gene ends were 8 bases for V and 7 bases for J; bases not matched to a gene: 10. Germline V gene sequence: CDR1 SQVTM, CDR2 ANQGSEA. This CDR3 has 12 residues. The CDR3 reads CSSGRGRGEAFF. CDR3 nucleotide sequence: TGCAGCAGTGGAAGGGGGCGCGGTGAAGCTTTCTTT.

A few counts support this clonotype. The CDR3, as DNA: TGTGCCAGCAGAAACAATATGGGGACTAGCGGGAAGAATGAGCAGTTCTTC. Translated: CASRNNMGTSGKNEQFF. The chain combines TRBV6-1 with TRBJ2-1; 13 bases agree with TRBD2. The CDR3 totals 17 residues. Germline V gene data show CDR1 as MNHNS and CDR2 as SASEGT. V trimming: 6 bases; J trimming: 7 bases; junction bases outside the gene matches: 12.